This TCR beta chain was captured in a study of blood T cell repertoires in COVID-19. The assay was immunoSEQ multiplex PCR, and TCRdb's table has in-frame clones only and misses some. Of just over 300,000 clones in the sample, around nine tenths were seen once. Germline CDR1 reads SGHDT; CDR2 reads YYEEEE. Trimming shortened V by 2 bases and J by 0 bases, and 8 bases separated the two germline ends. There are 14 residues in the CDR3. In this sample, this clone turned up a few times. This chain uses TRBV5-6 with TRBJ2-5; D unresolved. Sequenced sample: PBMCs or T cells enriched from blood (not recorded which). The sequence was collected from a woman aged 40 to 49 who had recovered from COVID-19. The CDR3 reads CASSFDFNQETQYF. In DNA, the CDR3 is TGTGCCAGCAGCTTTGACTTTAACCAAGAGACCCAGTACTTC.